This T cell receptor beta chain stems from a study of blood T cell repertoires in COVID-19. Per the original methods: By means of reference gene primer amplification, nucleated cell counts were estimated. Data came from immunoSEQ multiplex PCR; TCRdb stores just in-frame clones and leaves some out. Clone size and V and J calls were adopted from that table, with D and trimming inferred from the DNA. This table holds more than 95,000 clones, roughly four fifths found once. V was trimmed by 9 bases and J by 3 bases, leaving 8 bases between them. CDR1 MDHEN and CDR2 SYDVKM come from the germline V gene. The CDR3 has 12 amino acids.

Sequencing was carried out using peripheral blood. This receptor was identified in a man aged 65 to 79 with active or convalescent COVID-19. The V and J genes are TRBV28 and TRBJ2-2, with D perhaps matching TRBD2 (5 bases). CDR3 nucleotides: TGTGCCAGGGAAGCGGACACCGGGGAGCTGTTTTTT. This sequence encodes CAREADTGELFF.